The 10 T cell receptor beta chains listed next were all sequenced from one sample in a study of shared clonotypes between healthy human individuals (dated by TCRdb to 2018 to 2021). The library came from the immunoSEQ multiplex PCR assay. As stored in TCRdb, this immuneACCESS dataset retains in-frame rearrangements with V and J assigned. A fraction of the clones does not appear; measured against another copy, unresolved V genes explain less than half of the discrepancy, and the remainder lacks a known reason. The sample table records 1,100,000 or so clones; around 78% of these occur just once. The ten biggest clones cover 0.4% to 0.55% of the sample. Sequenced sample: memory CD4+ T cells from PBMCs. According to the study, the label for this sample's cell subset or site signals: CD45RA-negative fraction. Receptors originate from a man between 18 and 29 years old in good health. Some clones in this sample may be carry-over from other donors' samples.

V gene TRBV9 combines with J gene TRBJ2-3, with D possibly matching TRBD2 (7 bases). The CDR3 runs to 15 residues. With 4 bases removed from V and 9 bases from J, the gap between germline ends came to 21 bases. Germline V lookup: CDR1 SGDLS, CDR2 YYNGEE. Here the CDR3 reads CASSSLLGGDGTQYF. The DNA of the CDR3 is TGTGCCAGCAGCTCCCTTTTAGGGGGGGACGGGACGCAGTATTTT. The full variable domain, its missing parts supplied by reference TRBV9 and TRBJ2-3, is DSGVTQTPKHLITATGQRVTLRCSPRSGDLSVYWYQQSLDQGLQFLIQYYNGEERAKGNILERFSAQQFPDLHSELNLSSLELGDSALYFCASSSLLGGDGTQYFGPGTRLTVL.

V is TRBV4-2 and J is TRBJ2-1, with D perhaps given as TRBD1 or TRBD2 (5 bases each). The germline V and J ends were trimmed by 4 bases and 4 bases, with 14 bases remaining between them. Germline V gene sequence: CDR1 LGHNA, CDR2 YNFKEQ. CDR3 length: 15 residues. CDR3 loop: CASSLDSGSYNEQFF. CDR3 bases: TGTGCCAGCAGCCTTGACTCAGGGAGTTACAATGAGCAGTTCTTC.

The V gene is TRBV4-2, the J gene TRBJ1-1; unclear D gene. V was trimmed by 0 bases and J by 0 bases, leaving 11 bases between them. CDR1 and CDR2 (germline): LGHNA, YNFKEQ. The CDR3 is 16 residues long. CDR3 residues: CASSQDLAGMNTEAFF. CDR3 nucleotides: TGTGCCAGCAGCCAAGATTTGGCAGGAATGAACACTGAAGCTTTCTTT.

The V call is TRBV7-3, the J call TRBJ2-1, with TRBD2 matching 9 bases. CDR3 length: 17 residues. V trimming: 5 bases; J trimming: 3 bases; junction bases outside the gene matches: 11. The germline gives CDR1 SGHTA, CDR2 FQGTGA. Written as DNA, the CDR3 is TGTGCCAGCAGCCCGCCGGGATTAGCGGGAGACTACAATGAGCAGTTCTTC. Protein: CASSPPGLAGDYNEQFF.

The genes are TRBV11-1 and TRBJ2-3, with D possibly being TRBD2 (6 bases). This CDR3 is built from 13 residues. Germline V gene data show CDR1 as SGHAT and CDR2 as FQDESV (reference sequence). Trimming left V 4 bases short and J 7 bases short, with 12 bases between. The CDR3 bases are TGTGCCAGCAGCTACAGGAGGGATTATACGCAGTATTTT. This translates into CASSYRRDYTQYF.

The V gene is TRBV7-9, the J gene TRBJ1-2, with 7 bases matching TRBD1. The J segment lost 7 bases and the V segment lost 2 bases, leaving 4 bases of the junction unmatched. This CDR3 has 13 amino acids. Per the germline V gene, CDR1 is SEHNR and CDR2 is FQNEAQ (reference sequence). CDR3 bases: TGTGCCAGCAGCTTACAGGGGGATCTTGGCTACACCTTC. It codes for CASSLQGDLGYTF.

The J gene is TRBJ2-5, the V gene TRBV7-2; TRBD2 is a possible D gene (6 bases). In germline, CDR1 is SGHTA, CDR2 FQGNSA. The CDR3 runs to 14 residues. V lost 3 bases to trimming and J lost 0 bases, with 8 bases between them. CDR3 sequence reads: CASSFGGNQETQYF. For the CDR3, the DNA is TGTGCCAGCAGCTTTGGCGGGAACCAAGAGACCCAGTACTTC.

This clone was picked up a small number of times. The gene calls are TRBV11-2 and TRBJ2-7, with a tentative D call TRBD1 (6 bases). The germline CDR1 and CDR2 sequences are SGHAT and FQNNGV. The CDR3 covers 16 residues. Trimming stripped 5 bases from V and 3 bases from J, with 20 bases between. The CDR3: CASSPIARTGNYEQYF. For the CDR3, the DNA is TGTGCCAGCAGCCCCATAGCGCGAACAGGGAACTACGAGCAGTACTTC.

The chain employs TRBV30 and TRBJ1-5; the match to TRBD1 covers 9 bases. The CDR3 is 14 residues long. CDR1 is GTSNPN, CDR2 SVGIG, per germline (reference sequence). The V gene end was trimmed by 2 bases and the J gene end by 5 bases; junction bases not matched to a gene: 4. For the CDR3, the DNA is TGTGCCTGGAGTAAGGGACAGGGCTATCAGCCCCAGCATTTT. Translating gives CAWSKGQGYQPQHF.

For this clone: Different DNA sequences within this sample yield the same CDR3. This chain connects TRBV19 to TRBJ2-7; 8 positions agree with TRBD1. The CDR3 spans 14 residues. Trimming removed 4 bases from V and 2 bases from J; junction bases left unmatched: 4. Germline lookup yields CDR1 LNHDA and CDR2 SQIVND (reference sequence). In DNA form, the CDR3 reads TGTGCCAGTAGTAGACGACAGGGGACCTACGAGCAGTACTTC. Its translation is CASSRRQGTYEQYF.